The T cell receptor beta chain described here comes from a study of human T cells and chemical hapten exposure. Time point specified: patch test 2, 6 weeks after DPC sensitization. Treatment described: therapeutic diphenylcyclopropenone sensitization with weekly scalp DPC. The authors' total RNA extraction used unfractionated whole blood. TCRdb reprocessed the RACE reads with MiXCR, giving one entry per CDR3 protein. Found here are a few hundred thousand distinct CDR3 sequences, about 6.3% of them singletons; the top ten hold about 5.6%. The CDR3 runs to 14 residues. From germline, CDR1 is SGHTA and CDR2 FQGNSA. V dropped 3 bases and J dropped 8; count of bases not matched to a gene: 6.

The material sequenced was whole blood, taken in connection with sensitization to the hapten diphenylcyclopropenone (DPC). The chain links TRBV7-2 to TRBJ2-1; 8 bases align to TRBD1. The clonotype originates from a woman between 18 and 29 years old with alopecia areata. Some clones in this sample may be carry-over from other donors' samples. CDR3: CASSFQGARDEQFF. CDR3 coding DNA: TGTGCCAGCAGCTTCCAGGGGGCAAGGGATGAGCAGTTCTTC.